One sample yielded the 6 T cell receptor beta chains listed below, sequenced in a study of T cell responses to AZD1222 COVID-19 vaccine. Profiling relied on immunoSEQ multiplex PCR, and the TCRdb table lists in-frame clones only, not all of them. The sample contains around 120,000 clones, approximately 84% of which appear only once. The source was peripheral blood, collected on day 0 of AZD1222 vaccination. Receptors originate from an adult in good health.

CDR3 DNA sequence: TGTGCCAGCAGTCTCACAGGGACAGGGGCAACTTCTAACTATGGCTACACCTTC. Residues: CASSLTGTGATSNYGYTF. This chain uses TRBV2 with TRBJ1-2; 10 nucleotides agree with TRBD1. Trimming at V came to 5 bases and at J to 0 bases, leaving 12 bases not matched to a gene. The CDR3 has 18 residues. Germline CDR1 is SNHLY and CDR2 is FYNNEI.

This chain links TRBV6-2 or TRBV6-3 with TRBJ2-1; TRBD2 might be the D (6 bases). CDR1 is MNHEY and CDR2 is SVGEGT in the germline V gene. The ends were cut back, 5 bases at V and 13 bases at J, with 12 bases in the middle. CDR3 length: 11 residues. The CDR3 region is CASSHGGLQFF. CDR3 nucleotides: TGTGCCAGCAGTCACGGGGGACTCCAGTTCTTC.

The genes are TRBV4-2 and TRBJ2-5; maybe TRBD1 (6 bases). V lost 0 bases and J 3 bases, leaving 23 bases between the germline ends. Germline values: CDR1 LGHNA, CDR2 YNFKEQ. There are 19 residues in the CDR3. DNA for the CDR3: TGTGCCAGCAGCCAAGATCGGTCGTTTGACAGGAACCAGAAAGAGACCCAGTACTTC. This translates into CASSQDRSFDRNQKETQYF.

This chain links TRBV3-1 (or the pseudogene TRBV3-2) with TRBJ2-3; D unresolved. The CDR3 consists of 13 residues. Trimming left V 2 bases short and J 1 base short, with 4 bases between. Germline V gene sequence: CDR1 LGHDT, CDR2 YNNKEL (reference sequence). The CDR3 loop is CASSQRGTDTQYF. The CDR3 DNA follows: TGTGCCAGCAGCCAAAGAGGCACAGATACGCAGTATTTT.

The rearrangement uses TRBV18 and TRBJ2-7, with D possibly matching TRBD2 (5 bases). This CDR3 is 13 amino acids long. Trimming took off 3 bases at V and 4 bases at J, with 10 bases between the two ends. Germline CDR1 and CDR2: KGHSH and LQKENI. The CDR3 region is CASSPPSGYEQYF. The DNA of the CDR3 is TGTGCCAGCTCACCCCCATCGGGGTACGAGCAGTACTTC.

The sample holds one count of this clone. This specimen includes other DNA sequences encoding the same CDR3. The chain recombines TRBV5-4 with TRBJ1-2; D unresolved. The CDR3 is 11 amino acids. V lost 0 bases and J lost 5, with 2 bases in between. Looked up from germline, CDR1 is SGHNT and CDR2 is YYREEE (reference sequence). As DNA, the CDR3 is TGTGCCAGCAGCTTGGGGTATGGCTACACCTTC. Its protein is CASSLGYGYTF.